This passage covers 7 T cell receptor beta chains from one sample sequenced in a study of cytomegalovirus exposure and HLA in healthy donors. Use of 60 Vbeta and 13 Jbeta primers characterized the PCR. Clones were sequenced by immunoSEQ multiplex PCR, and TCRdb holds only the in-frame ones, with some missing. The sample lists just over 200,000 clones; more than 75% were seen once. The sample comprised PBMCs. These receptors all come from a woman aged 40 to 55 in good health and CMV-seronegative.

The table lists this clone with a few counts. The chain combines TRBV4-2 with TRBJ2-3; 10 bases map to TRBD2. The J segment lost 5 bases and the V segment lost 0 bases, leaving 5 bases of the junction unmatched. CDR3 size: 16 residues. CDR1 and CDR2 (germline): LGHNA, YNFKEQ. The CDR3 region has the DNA TGTGCCAGCAGCCAAGACACTAGCGGGGCGGGAGATACGCAGTATTTT. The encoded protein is CASSQDTSGAGDTQYF.

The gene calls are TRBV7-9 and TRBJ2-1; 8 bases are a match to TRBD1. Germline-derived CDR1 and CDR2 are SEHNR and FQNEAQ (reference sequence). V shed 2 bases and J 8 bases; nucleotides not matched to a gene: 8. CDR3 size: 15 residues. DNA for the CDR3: TGTGCCAGCAGCTTAACAGGGGGTTATATTGATGAGCAGTTCTTC. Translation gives CASSLTGGYIDEQFF.

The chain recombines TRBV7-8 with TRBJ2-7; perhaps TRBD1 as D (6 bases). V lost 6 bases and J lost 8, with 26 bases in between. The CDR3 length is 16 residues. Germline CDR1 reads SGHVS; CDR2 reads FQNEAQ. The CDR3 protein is CASRTLRNRTGTKQYF. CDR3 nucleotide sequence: TGTGCCAGCAGAACGCTTAGAAATCGGACCGGGACAAAGCAGTACTTC.

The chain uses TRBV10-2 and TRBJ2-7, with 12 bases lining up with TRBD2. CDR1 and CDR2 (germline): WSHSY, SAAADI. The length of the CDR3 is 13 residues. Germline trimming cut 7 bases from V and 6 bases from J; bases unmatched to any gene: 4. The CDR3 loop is CASTLAGGGEQYF. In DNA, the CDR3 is TGCGCCAGCACTCTAGCGGGAGGGGGCGAGCAGTACTTC.

In nucleotides, the CDR3 is TGTGCCAGCAGCTTAGAGCACACCGACTACTACAATGAGCAGTTCTTC. Translation gives CASSLEHTDYYNEQFF. The chain employs TRBV11-2 and TRBJ2-1; weak D call: TRBD2 (5 bases). Trimming shortened V by 0 bases and J by 3 bases, and 12 bases separated the two germline ends. This CDR3 spans 16 amino acids. Germline values: CDR1 SGHAT, CDR2 FQNNGV.

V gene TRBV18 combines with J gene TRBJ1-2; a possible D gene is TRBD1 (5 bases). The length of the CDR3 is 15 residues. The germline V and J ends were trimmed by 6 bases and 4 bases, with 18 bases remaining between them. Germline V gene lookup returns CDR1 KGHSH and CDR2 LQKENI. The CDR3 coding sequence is TGTGCCAGCTCCCGCCTAGTAGGGGAAAGCTATGGCTACACCTTC. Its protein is CASSRLVGESYGYTF.

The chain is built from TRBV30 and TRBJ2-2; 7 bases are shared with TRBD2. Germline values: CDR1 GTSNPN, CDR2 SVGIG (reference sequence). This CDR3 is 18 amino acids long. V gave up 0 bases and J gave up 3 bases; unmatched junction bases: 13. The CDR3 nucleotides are TGTGCCTGGAGTGTTCTAAACGTGTTGGGAGGGGACACCGGGGAGCTGTTTTTT. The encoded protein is CAWSVLNVLGGDTGELFF.